These 4 T cell receptor beta chains share one sample of origin, sequenced in a study of lymphopenia after photon versus proton radiotherapy. Sequencing was performed with immunoSEQ multiplex PCR; in TCRdb, only in-frame clones are kept and a portion is missing. The sample includes around 160,000 clones, 80% to 90% of them seen just once. The sequencing used peripheral blood, collected from a patient treated with photon-based radiotherapy. All receptors come from a man aged 50 to 60 with gastric cancer.

J is TRBJ1-4 and V is TRBV6-1; D is unresolved. There are 16 residues in the CDR3. The germline V and J ends were trimmed by 4 bases and 0 bases, with 12 bases remaining between them. Germline assignment: CDR1 MNHNS and CDR2 SASEGT. The CDR3 loop reads CASSVGRVPTNEKLFF. The CDR3 DNA sequence: TGTGCCAGCAGTGTGGGTAGGGTGCCAACTAATGAAAAACTGTTTTTT.

This clone was counted only a few times. The chain uses TRBV20-1 and TRBJ1-2; D is ambiguous. The germline V gene encodes CDR1 DFQATT and CDR2 SNEGSKA (reference sequence). V was shortened by 4 bases and J by 7 bases, with 7 bases between the two germline ends. The CDR3 runs to 10 residues. CDR3 bases: TGCAGTGCTACAGGCGGTGGCTACACCTTC. Translating it yields CSATGGGYTF.

The chain has TRBV6-5 and TRBJ1-5; D not resolved. V lost 0 bases to trimming and J lost 0 bases, with 0 bases between them. There are 13 residues in the CDR3. The germline CDR1 and CDR2 sequences are MNHEY and SVGAGI. The CDR3 region has the DNA TGTGCCAGCAGTTACTCTAGCAATCAGCCCCAGCATTTT. Protein product: CASSYSSNQPQHF.

The chain uses TRBV7-9 and TRBJ2-7; no clear D. Trimming removed 2 bases from V and 3 bases from J, with 11 bases in between. The CDR3 has 14 amino acids. From germline, CDR1 is SEHNR and CDR2 FQNEAQ (reference sequence). The CDR3 region is CASSLTGVHYEQYF. The CDR3 DNA reads TGTGCCAGCAGCTTAACTGGGGTCCACTACGAGCAGTACTTC.